A single TCR beta chain is shown here with its context. Its antigen is as yet unknown. The sample comes from a study of T cell repertoires in cytomegalovirus infection. For the study at large: CMV epitopes, recently identified HLA-C-restricted and well-studied HLA-B-restricted, were used. Shared public TCR beta signatures pointed to both CMV infection and a matching HLA type.

TCRdb used MiXCR to reprocess the reads, holding one entry per CDR3 protein. This table holds roughly 730,000 distinct CDR3 sequences, 30% to 40% found once. V dropped 7 bases and J dropped 7; count of bases not matched to a gene: 9. The CDR3 contains 15 residues. The study's findings and limits: People with CMV and the relevant HLA were identified by cumulative public TCR beta family frequency. Dominating the ex vivo response were HLA-C-restricted CMV-specific TCR beta clonotypes.

The chain carries TRBV12-3 or TRBV12-4 and TRBJ2-5; 13 nucleotides line up with TRBD2. The material was cultured PBMCs, obtained from culture after CMV antigen stimulation. The TCR was taken from a human donor in good health (CMV status not recorded). Some clones in this sample may be carry-over from other donors' samples. The CDR3 reads CASTSGLAGYGTQYF. The CDR3 DNA is TGTGCCAGCACCTCGGGACTAGCGGGGTATGGGACCCAGTACTTC.